A selection of T cell receptor beta chains follows, all from one sample in a study of T cell responses to AZD1222 COVID-19 vaccine. The method was immunoSEQ multiplex PCR; TCRdb's version includes in-frame clones alone and lacks a portion of them. The sample has 100,000 to 150,000 clones; 88% are singletons. Sequenced material: peripheral blood, taken on day 0 of AZD1222 vaccination. The receptors derive from an adult in good health. Both conserved end residues are part of each CDR3. The order of the fields is V gene, CDR3 length, clone size, D gene, J gene, CDR3 protein, CDR3 DNA. A D gene is named only where the DNA matches it firmly. Expanded clones are given a class, and other clones once, few, many or no size at all.

TRBV4-2,16,once,.,TRBJ1-2,CASSQETQGGNYGYTF,TGTGCCAGCAGCCAAGAAACCCAGGGAGGGAACTATGGCTACACCTTC
TRBV24-1,18,.,.,TRBJ1-5,CATSAPEGEGPSNQPQHF,TGTGCCACCAGTGCCCCCGAGGGGGAGGGGCCGAGCAATCAGCCCCAGCATTTT
TRBV5-1,14,.,.,TRBJ1-2,CASSLDGGSYGYTF,TGCGCCAGCAGCTTGGATGGGGGTAGCTATGGCTACACCTTC
TRBV19,13,.,.,TRBJ2-2,CASSVSGTGELFF,TGTGCCAGTAGTGTCAGCGGGACCGGGGAGCTGTTTTTT
TRBV7-2,15,.,TRBD1,TRBJ2-1,CASSLRSDRGHEQFF,TGTGCCAGCAGCTTACGTTCGGACAGGGGCCATGAGCAGTTCTTC
TRBV5-4,14,.,TRBD1,TRBJ2-1,CASSRQGSYNEQFF,TGTGCCAGCAGTCGACAGGGTTCCTACAATGAGCAGTTCTTC
TRBV6-1,14,.,.,TRBJ1-2,CASSDRTANYGYTF,TGTGCCAGCAGTGACCGGACGGCTAACTATGGCTACACCTTC
TRBV11-2,14,.,TRBD1,TRBJ2-3,CASSSGGKTDTQYF,TGTGCCAGCAGCTCAGGGGGCAAGACAGATACGCAGTATTTT
TRBV25-1,17,.,.,TRBJ1-2,CASSAPMSGLVNYGYTF,TGTGCCAGCAGTGCCCCCATGAGCGGGCTAGTAAATTATGGCTACACCTTC
TRBV7-8,14,.,.,TRBJ1-1,CASSLVQGTTEAFF,TGTGCCAGCAGCTTAGTTCAGGGGACCACTGAAGCTTTCTTT
TRBV5-1,16,.,TRBD2,TRBJ2-3,CASSWVAGGGADTQYF,TGCGCCAGCAGCTGGGTAGCGGGGGGCGGCGCAGATACGCAGTATTTT
TRBV11-3,17,.,TRBD2,TRBJ2-2,CASRVTSGDADTGELFF,TGTGCCAGCAGGGTGACTAGCGGGGACGCGGACACCGGGGAGCTGTTTTTT
TRBV28,13,once,TRBD1,TRBJ1-1,CASSLQGGAEAFF,TGTGCCAGCAGTTTGCAGGGGGGCGCTGAAGCTTTCTTT
TRBV27,13,.,.,TRBJ2-5,CASSLSTLQVPYF,TGTGCCAGCAGTCTCTCGACCCTCCAAGTGCCGTACTTC
TRBV28,13,.,.,TRBJ2-2,CASSRFGVQELFF,TGTGCCAGCAGCCGGTTTGGGGTGCAGGAGCTGTTTTTT
TRBV7-8,14,.,.,TRBJ1-2,CASSPPWERRGYTF,TGTGCCAGCAGCCCCCCTTGGGAAAGACGGGGCTACACCTTC
TRBV4-1,19,.,.,TRBJ2-3,CASSQPPLARGRYTDTQYF,TGCGCCAGCAGCCAACCCCCCCTAGCAAGGGGGAGGTACACAGATACGCAGTATTTT
TRBV6-2/TRBV6-3,15,.,.,TRBJ1-1,CASSYGSSRGTEAFF,TGTGCCAGCAGTTACGGGTCCTCCCGGGGCACTGAAGCTTTCTTT
TRBV9,16,medium-sized,TRBD1,TRBJ2-1,CASSVTGPLGYNEQFF,TGTGCCAGCAGCGTGACAGGGCCTCTTGGCTACAATGAGCAGTTCTTC
TRBV3-1/TRBV3-2,12,.,.,TRBJ1-5,CASSPGNQPQHF,TGTGCCAGCAGCCCCGGAAATCAGCCCCAGCATTTT
TRBV15,14,.,.,TRBJ1-1,CATSKGSGNTEAFF,TGTGCCACCAGCAAGGGGTCGGGGAACACTGAAGCTTTCTTT
TRBV10-3,13,.,.,TRBJ1-6,CAIRVDSASPLHF,TGTGCCATCAGAGTCGACAGCGCATCGCCCCTCCACTTT
TRBV30,15,once,.,TRBJ1-4,CAWNPLRGAGEKLFF,TGTGCCTGGAACCCTCTCCGGGGGGCTGGTGAAAAACTGTTTTTT
TRBV4-2,14,once,.,TRBJ2-7,CASSPGDVSYEQYF,TGTGCCAGCAGCCCAGGGGACGTCTCCTACGAGCAGTACTTC
TRBV2,14,.,.,TRBJ1-2,CASSEGVGYGGYTF,TGTGCCAGCAGTGAAGGGGTCGGGTATGGTGGCTACACCTTC
TRBV19,14,.,.,TRBJ2-2,CASEVTPYTGELFF,TGTGCCAGTGAAGTGACTCCTTACACCGGGGAGCTGTTTTTT
TRBV9,14,.,.,TRBJ1-1,CASSSGQENTEAFF,TGTGCCAGCAGCTCGGGGCAGGAGAACACTGAAGCTTTCTTT
TRBV6-2/TRBV6-3,16,.,TRBD2,TRBJ2-1,CASSYRGTSGYNEQFF,TGTGCCAGCAGTTACCGAGGGACTAGCGGGTACAATGAGCAGTTCTTC
TRBV7-9,13,.,.,TRBJ2-3,CASSFSLTDTQYF,TGTGCCAGCAGCTTCTCCCTCACAGATACGCAGTATTTT
TRBV7-2,16,.,.,TRBJ1-1,CASSRPRGALDTEAFF,TGTGCCAGCAGCCGCCCTCGGGGGGCGCTTGACACTGAAGCTTTCTTT
TRBV5-5,16,once,TRBD2,TRBJ2-7,CASSLGGGTSSYEQYF,TGTGCCAGCAGCTTGGGCGGGGGGACGAGCTCCTACGAGCAGTACTTC
TRBV27,14,.,TRBD1,TRBJ2-3,CASSPTGGRDTQYF,TGTGCCAGCAGTCCGACAGGGGGAAGGGATACGCAGTATTTT
TRBV21-1,13,.,.,TRBJ1-1,CASSRDQNTEAFF,TGTGCCAGCAGCCGGGACCAGAACACTGAAGCTTTCTTT
TRBV7-8,17,.,TRBD2,TRBJ2-3,CASSLGLAGGPTDTQYF,TGTGCCAGCAGCTTAGGGCTAGCGGGGGGGCCGACAGATACGCAGTATTTT
TRBV7-2,15,.,TRBD2,TRBJ2-7,CASSPRLAGGEEQYF,TGTGCCAGCAGCCCCCGGCTAGCGGGGGGGGAAGAGCAGTACTTC
TRBV7-9,15,.,.,TRBJ2-5,CASSLVGAGLETQYF,TGTGCCAGCAGCTTAGTAGGGGCAGGGCTCGAGACCCAGTACTTC
TRBV19,14,.,.,TRBJ1-2,CASTQNSINYGYTF,TGTGCCAGTACCCAAAACTCTATTAACTATGGCTACACCTTC
TRBV11-3,15,.,.,TRBJ1-1,CASSLDTGQNTEAFF,TGTGCCAGCAGCTTAGATACGGGGCAGAACACTGAAGCTTTCTTT
TRBV6-2/TRBV6-3,16,once,TRBD1,TRBJ2-1,CASSYSTGARYNEQFF,TGTGCCAGCAGTTACTCGACAGGGGCAAGATACAATGAGCAGTTCTTC
TRBV6-4,14,.,TRBD2,TRBJ2-1,CASSVSSGSVEQFF,TGTGCCAGCAGTGTGTCTAGCGGGAGTGTGGAGCAGTTCTTC
TRBV4-1,15,.,.,TRBJ1-3,CASSHGRSSGNTIYF,TGCGCCAGCAGCCACGGACGTTCCTCTGGAAACACCATATATTTT
TRBV5-4,15,.,TRBD2,TRBJ2-3,CASSREGRGADTQYF,TGTGCCAGCAGCCGGGAGGGGAGGGGGGCAGATACGCAGTATTTT